This T cell receptor (beta chain) stems from a study of T-cell reconstitution after alpha-beta-depleted transplantation in children. Library preparation (for TCRbeta) was performed with unique molecular identifiers. Each CDR3 protein is one row after TCRdb ran MiXCR on the PCR reads. The sample lists just over 200,000 distinct CDR3 sequences, around 9.2% occurring once. This clonotype was observed at least ten times. This CDR3 is built from 12 residues. The V gene lost 4 bases and the J gene lost 5 bases, with 7 bases spanning the gap. The J gene is TRBJ2-3, the V gene TRBV12-3 or TRBV12-4; D is unclear. Sequenced here: PBMCs, mostly from graft donor cells, sampled 360 days after TCRalphabeta/CD19-depleted stem cell transplant. This TCR derives from a male patient under 10 years old who had a stem cell transplant for acute myeloid leukemia, so the T cells may come from the graft donor. CDR3 amino acids: CASSSAGDTQYF. In nucleotides, the CDR3 is TGTGCCAGCAGTTCGGCCGGAGATACGCAGTATTTT.